The clone carrying this T cell receptor beta chain was counted a few times. Staining for CD45RO/CCR7/CD25/CD127/CD95/CD27 allowed sorting of CD4+ naive, central memory, regulatory and stem cell-like memory cells. The data were taken from a study of beta chain features in type 1 diabetes. The CDR3 runs 16 residues. The V end was cut by 1 base, the J end by 5 bases, with 17 bases between. CDR1 SGHTA and CDR2 FQGNSA come from the germline V gene. Expressed TCRB transcripts got sequenced, as all isolated RNA was reverse transcribed. Assay: immunoSEQ multiplex PCR; the TCRdb copy retains only in-frame clones and omits some. The sample holds around 300,000 clones, 11% seen once.

The clonotype comes from a woman in her 30s in good health. The sequenced sample was naive CD4+ T cells from blood. The gene calls are TRBV7-2 and TRBJ2-5, with D perhaps TRBD2 (6 bases). The CDR3 DNA is TGTGCCAGCAGCTTAGTCGGGAGTGGTATTTTGGAGACCCAGTACTTC. It encodes CASSLVGSGILETQYF.